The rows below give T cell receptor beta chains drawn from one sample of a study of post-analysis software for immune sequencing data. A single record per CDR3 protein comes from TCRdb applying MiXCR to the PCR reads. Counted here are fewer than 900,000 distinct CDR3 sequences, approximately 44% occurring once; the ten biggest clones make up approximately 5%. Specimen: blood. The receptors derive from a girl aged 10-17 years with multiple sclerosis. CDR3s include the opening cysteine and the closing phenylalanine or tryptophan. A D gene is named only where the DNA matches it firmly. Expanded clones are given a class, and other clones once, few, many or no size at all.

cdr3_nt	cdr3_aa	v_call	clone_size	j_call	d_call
TGTGCCAGTAGTATCGCGACAGGGCTCGGGCGAAATTCACCCCTCCACTTT	CASSIATGLGRNSPLHF	TRBV19	few	TRBJ1-6	TRBD1
TGTGCCACCAGCATTGGGGTGGGGACCCAGTACTTC	CATSIGVGTQYF	TRBV15	.	TRBJ2-5	.
TGCAGCGCCCCAGGGGGCGCGGGCTATGGCTACACCTTC	CSAPGGAGYGYTF	TRBV29-1	.	TRBJ1-2	TRBD1
TGCAGCGTTCAGGGGGCCGGTGAGCAGTTCTTC	CSVQGAGEQFF	TRBV29-1	.	TRBJ2-1	TRBD1
TGTGCCAGCGAGCCCACACTAGCGGGACTTTACAATGAGCAGTTCTTC	CASEPTLAGLYNEQFF	TRBV4-2	.	TRBJ2-1	TRBD2
TGTGCCAGCAGTCCGGAGGGGGTTCAGCCCCAGCATTTT	CASSPEGVQPQHF	TRBV6-1	few	TRBJ1-5	.
TGTGCCAGCAGCCACGGGACACCAGAGCAGTACTTC	CASSHGTPEQYF	TRBV7-9	.	TRBJ2-7	.
TGTGCCAGCAGTGGGGGAGATACGCAGTATTTT	CASSGGDTQYF	TRBV7-2	many	TRBJ2-3	.
TGTGCCAGCAGTACCGGCCGCTACAATGAGCAGTTCTTC	CASSTGRYNEQFF	TRBV6-2/TRBV6-3	.	TRBJ2-1	.
TGTGCCAGCAGCCAACGGGCAGGGGCAGTGAGGGTGGCCAAAAACATTCAGTACTTC	CASSQRAGAVRVAKNIQYF	TRBV3-1	.	TRBJ2-4	.
TGTGCCAGCAGTTTATCCGTTCCGGGACAGATTAACTATGGCTACACCTTC	CASSLSVPGQINYGYTF	TRBV28	few	TRBJ1-2	TRBD1
TGTGCCAGCAGTGGGGGGGGACTTTTGAACACTGCAGCTTTCTTT	CASSGGGLLNTAAFF	TRBV6-5	.	TRBJ1-1	.
TGCAGTGCTAGAGGAGCAGAGACAGGGAATTTCTACGAGCAGTACTTC	CSARGAETGNFYEQYF	TRBV20-1	.	TRBJ2-7	TRBD1
TGCAGTGCTAGAACGGGACTTCTGGAGGACACTGAAGCTTTCTTT	CSARTGLLEDTEAFF	TRBV20-1	few	TRBJ1-1	.
TGCAGTGCTAGACCTTCCTCCGGGACAAGCAATCAGCCCCAGCATTTT	CSARPSSGTSNQPQHF	TRBV20-1	many	TRBJ1-5	.
TGTGCCAGCAGTTCCCAACAGGTTGCTGGAAACACCATATATTTT	CASSSQQVAGNTIYF	TRBV12-3/TRBV12-4	once	TRBJ1-3	.
TGTGCCAGCAGCTTGGGGGATGGGAACATTCAGTACTTC	CASSLGDGNIQYF	TRBV5-6	.	TRBJ2-4	.
TGTGCCAGCGTGCCCGATCCCCGAACCGCCGAGCAGTACTTC	CASVPDPRTAEQYF	TRBV5-5	.	TRBJ2-7	.
TGCGCCAGCAGCCAAGATCCGGGAGGGGAATGGGATACGCAGTATTTT	CASSQDPGGEWDTQYF	TRBV4-3	.	TRBJ2-3	TRBD2
TGTGCCAGCAGCCCCGTCATGAACACTGAAGCTTTCTTT	CASSPVMNTEAFF	TRBV6-5	.	TRBJ1-1	.